This TCR beta chain originates from a study of tumor-infiltrating lymphocytes in localized non-small cell lung cancer (dated by TCRdb to 2020 to 2023). Looking at the study overall: The cohort included patients whose samples were collected after neoadjuvant chemotherapy, as well as both smokers and never-smokers and several histologies. Each patient contributed resected tumor tissue and uninvolved lung tissue from the same patient, described as non-adjacent to the tumor. The same patients underwent several integrated assays, with TCR sequencing performed together with flow cytometry, multiplex immunofluorescence, RNA-seq, exome sequencing and proteomics. The overall ICON cohort was composed of about 150 surgical patients with localized non-small cell lung cancer whose tumors were resected. For 55 to 70 patients, immunoSEQ T-cell fraction was compared between paired tumor and uninvolved lung. Results the study describes overall, beyond this receptor: TCRbeta sequencing supported higher T cell infiltration in tumors than in uninvolved lung tissue, consistent with immunofluorescence CD3 counts. Assay coverage differed among patients according to how much tissue was available, so only a subset of the cohort had TCR sequencing. No difference in TCR-derived T-cell fraction was observed between the flow cytometry-defined immunotypes IM1 (good prognosis) and IM2 (poor prognosis). Because different assays used different pieces of the same tissue, technical variation could not be distinguished from intratumor heterogeneity.

As concerns this clone: No cognate antigen has been identified for it. Nothing much larger sits one base from this clone, and base qualities are not available.

Including cysteine and phenylalanine, the CDR3 has 15 amino acids. Here the CDR3 DNA is all that survives: 45 bases in frame from base 1. Looking up the germline V gene yields CDR1 SGHTA and CDR2 FQGNSA. Trimming takes 5 bases off V and 7 bases off J; junction bases not matched to a gene: 8. Patient enrollment in ICON started in the first half of 2016, and the final patient was enrolled in late 2018. Fresh tumor and matched uninvolved tissue for in-depth immune analyses, including TCR sequencing, were collected from a subcohort of 76 patients. TCR sequencing was performed on DNA isolated from bulk tissue, without cell sorting. The T-cell fraction in tumor and uninvolved lung tissue was obtained from TCR sequencing using the immunoSEQ assay. On the study's bioinformatics: For survival analysis, patients were divided into high (upper tertile) and low (lower two tertiles) T-cell fraction groups, which were compared by log-rank test. A signed-rank test was used to check for differences in T-cell fraction between paired tumor and uninvolved lung. The immuneACCESS repertoire file appears here via TCRdb, limited to in-frame rearrangements. These files lack a portion of the clones; in checked studies, under half of the deficit traces to unresolved V genes, and the cause of the others is not known. V, J and clone size derive from that table, while D and trimming were established from the DNA sequence. Recorded for this sample are 10,000 or so clones; 70% to 85% of them occurred a single time. The ten largest clones take up 6.5% to 7.5% of the sample.

The receptor's source is a human donor with non-small cell lung cancer. The V and J genes are TRBV7-2 and TRBJ2-3, with TRBD2 identical over 11 junction bases. Sequenced sample: uninvolved lung tissue not adjacent to the tumor. The CDR3 here reads CASSPTSGRINTQYF. The DNA sequence is TGTGCCAGCAGCCCAACTAGCGGGAGAATAAATACGCAGTATTTT.